This TCR beta chain is from a study of T cell repertoires in cytomegalovirus infection. One entry per CDR3 protein results from TCRdb running MiXCR on the reads. This sample has hundreds of thousands of distinct CDR3 sequences, with 40% to 50% found just once. This clonotype was counted only a few times. The antigen is unknown. This receptor was obtained from a human donor in good health (CMV status not recorded). Some clones in this sample may be carry-over from other donors' samples. This material consisted of cultured PBMCs, taken from culture after CMV antigen stimulation.

This CDR3 reads CASSLVERKFF. The CDR3 DNA reads TGTGCCAGCAGCTTAGTTGAACGGAAGTTCTTC. V gene TRBV7-8 combines with J gene TRBJ2-1, with no clear D. Trimming took 1 base from V and 14 from J, leaving 9 bases between them. Germline CDR1 is SGHVS and CDR2 is FQNEAQ. The CDR3 runs 11 residues.